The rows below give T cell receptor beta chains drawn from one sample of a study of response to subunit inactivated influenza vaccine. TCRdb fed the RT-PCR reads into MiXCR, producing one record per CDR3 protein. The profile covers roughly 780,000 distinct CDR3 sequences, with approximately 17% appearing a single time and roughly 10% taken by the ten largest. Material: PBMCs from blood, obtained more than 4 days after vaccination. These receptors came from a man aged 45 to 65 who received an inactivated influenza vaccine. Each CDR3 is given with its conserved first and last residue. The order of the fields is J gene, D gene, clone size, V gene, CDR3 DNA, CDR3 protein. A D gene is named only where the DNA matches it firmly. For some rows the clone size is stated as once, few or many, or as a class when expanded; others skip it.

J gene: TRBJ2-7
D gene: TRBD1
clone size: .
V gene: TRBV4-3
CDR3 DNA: TGCGCCAGCAGCCAGACCCCGGGACAGGGGAGCGAGCAGTACTTC
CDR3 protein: CASSQTPGQGSEQYF

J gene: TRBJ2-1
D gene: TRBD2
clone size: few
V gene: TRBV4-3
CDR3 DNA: TGCGCCAGCAGCCAAGAGACTAGCGGACGGAATGAGCAGTTCTTC
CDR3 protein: CASSQETSGRNEQFF

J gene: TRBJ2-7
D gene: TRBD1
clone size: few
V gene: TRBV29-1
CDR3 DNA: TGCAGCGTCGTATGGGACAGGATATACGAGCAGTACTTC
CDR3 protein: CSVVWDRIYEQYF

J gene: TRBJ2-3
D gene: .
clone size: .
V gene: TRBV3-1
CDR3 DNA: TGTGCCAGCACCGACGGTGCTATCACAGATACGCAGTATTTT
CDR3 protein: CASTDGAITDTQYF

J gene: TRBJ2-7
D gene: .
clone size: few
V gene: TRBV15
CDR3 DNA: TGTGCCACCAGCAGAGATCGTACAGGGATAGAGCAGTACTTC
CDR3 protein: CATSRDRTGIEQYF

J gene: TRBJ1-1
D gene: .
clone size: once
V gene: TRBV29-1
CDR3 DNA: TGCAGCGCCAAAGGGTTGAACACTGAAGCTTTCTTT
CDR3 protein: CSAKGLNTEAFF

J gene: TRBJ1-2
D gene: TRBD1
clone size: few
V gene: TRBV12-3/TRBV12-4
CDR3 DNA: TGTGCCAGCAGTTTTGGCATGTCGGCAGGGGGGCTCTATGGCTACACCTTC
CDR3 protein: CASSFGMSAGGLYGYTF

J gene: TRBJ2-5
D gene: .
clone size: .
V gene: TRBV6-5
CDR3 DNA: TGTGCCAGCAGTTACTCTACAGGGAAAGAGACCCAGTACTTC
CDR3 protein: CASSYSTGKETQYF

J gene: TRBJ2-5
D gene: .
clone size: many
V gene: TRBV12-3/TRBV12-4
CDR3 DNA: TGTGCCAGCAGTTTTGGGGTAGCGCAAGAGACCCAGTACTTC
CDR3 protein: CASSFGVAQETQYF

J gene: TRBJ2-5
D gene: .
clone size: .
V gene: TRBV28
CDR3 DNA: TGTGCCAGCAGTCAGGGGTTTTACCAAGAGACCCAGTACTTC
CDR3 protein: CASSQGFYQETQYF

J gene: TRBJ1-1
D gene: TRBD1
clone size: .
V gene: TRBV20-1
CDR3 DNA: TGCAGTGCTAGAGCAGGGGGCGAGGCTGAAGCTTTCTTT
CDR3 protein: CSARAGGEAEAFF

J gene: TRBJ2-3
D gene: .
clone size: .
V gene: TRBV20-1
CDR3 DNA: TGCAGTGCTAGAATTGACCCCGAAGATACGCAGTATTTT
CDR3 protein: CSARIDPEDTQYF

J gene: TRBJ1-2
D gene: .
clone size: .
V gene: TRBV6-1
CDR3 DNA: TGTGCCAGCAGAGGCTCACGAAATCTCTATGGCTACACCTTC
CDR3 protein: CASRGSRNLYGYTF

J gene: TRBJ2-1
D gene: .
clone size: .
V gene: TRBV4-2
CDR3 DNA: TGTGCCAGCAGCCAAGATGGGATAGGGGACAATGAGCAGTTCTTC
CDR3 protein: CASSQDGIGDNEQFF

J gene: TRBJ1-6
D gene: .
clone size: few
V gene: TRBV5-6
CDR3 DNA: TGTGCCAGCAGCTTGCGGGAGGTTACGGGATCACCCCTCCACTTT
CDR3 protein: CASSLREVTGSPLHF

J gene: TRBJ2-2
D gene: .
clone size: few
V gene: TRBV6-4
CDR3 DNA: TGTGCCAGCAGTTACGACAGCAACACCGGGGAGCTGTTTTTT
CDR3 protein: CASSYDSNTGELFF

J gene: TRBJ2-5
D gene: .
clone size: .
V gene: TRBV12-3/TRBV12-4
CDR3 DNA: TGTGCCAGCATGGAGGGTTGGGCCGGGACCCAGTACTTC
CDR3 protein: CASMEGWAGTQYF

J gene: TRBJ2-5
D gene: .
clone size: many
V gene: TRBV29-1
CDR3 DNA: TGCAGCGTTGACGCCGGGACTTGGGAGACCCAGTACTTC
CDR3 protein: CSVDAGTWETQYF

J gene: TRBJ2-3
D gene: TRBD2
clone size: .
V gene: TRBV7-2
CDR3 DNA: TGTGCCAGCAGCCCTCTCCTAGCGGTCCCAGATACGCAGTATTTT
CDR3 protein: CASSPLLAVPDTQYF

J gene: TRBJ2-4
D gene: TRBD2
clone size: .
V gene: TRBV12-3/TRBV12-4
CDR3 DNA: TGTGCCAGCAGTCCCTTGGGGGGGGGGAACATTCAGTACTTC
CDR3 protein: CASSPLGGGNIQYF

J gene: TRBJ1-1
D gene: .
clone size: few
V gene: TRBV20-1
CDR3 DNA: TGCAGTGCTAGACAGCATCCTGAAGCTTTCTTT
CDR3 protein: CSARQHPEAFF

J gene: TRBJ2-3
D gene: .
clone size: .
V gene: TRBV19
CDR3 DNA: TGTGCCAGCAGGACCACGGGGCGGAACACAGATACGCAGTATTTT
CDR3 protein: CASRTTGRNTDTQYF

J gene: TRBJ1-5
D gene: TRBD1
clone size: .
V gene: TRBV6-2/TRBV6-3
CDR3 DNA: TGTGCCAGCAGTCGAATTCTAGGGACAGGAACTCAACAGCATTTT
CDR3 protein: CASSRILGTGTQQHF

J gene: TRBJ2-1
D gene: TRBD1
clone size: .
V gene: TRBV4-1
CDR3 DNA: TGCGCCAGCAGCCCAGTGGGGGGACAGGGGGACAATGAGCAGTTCTTC
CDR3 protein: CASSPVGGQGDNEQFF

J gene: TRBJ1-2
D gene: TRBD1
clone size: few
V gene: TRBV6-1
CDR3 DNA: TGTGCCAGCAGTCCCCTAGCGGGACAGGGGAACTATGGCTACACCTTC
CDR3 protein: CASSPLAGQGNYGYTF

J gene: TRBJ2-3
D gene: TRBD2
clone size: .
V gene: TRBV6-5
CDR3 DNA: TGTGCCAGCAGTTACTCAAGCGGGGGGAACACAGATACGCAGTATTTT
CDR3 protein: CASSYSSGGNTDTQYF

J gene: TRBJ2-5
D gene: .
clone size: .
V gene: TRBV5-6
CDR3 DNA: TGTGCCAGCAGCTTGGCGACTTCGGCCCTAGAGACCCAGTACTTC
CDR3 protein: CASSLATSALETQYF

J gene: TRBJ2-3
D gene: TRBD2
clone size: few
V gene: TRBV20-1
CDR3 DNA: TGCAGTGCTAGAGATCATGAGCGGGGTAGCACAGATACGCAGTATTTT
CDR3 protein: CSARDHERGSTDTQYF

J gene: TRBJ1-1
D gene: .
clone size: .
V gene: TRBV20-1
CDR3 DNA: TGCAGGGGGGGTCGGGAGATAATGAACACTGAAGCTTTCTTT
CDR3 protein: CRGGREIMNTEAFF

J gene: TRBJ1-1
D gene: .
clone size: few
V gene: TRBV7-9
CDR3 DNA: TGTGCCAGCAGCCCGAGTGGAAGAGGGAACACTGAAGCTTTCTTT
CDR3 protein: CASSPSGRGNTEAFF

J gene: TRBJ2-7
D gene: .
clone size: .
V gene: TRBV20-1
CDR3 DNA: TGCAGTGCAAACCCAGGGGGAGGGGGTTTTTACGAGCAGTACTTC
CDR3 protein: CSANPGGGGFYEQYF

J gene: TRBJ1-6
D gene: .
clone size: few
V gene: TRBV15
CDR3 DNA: TGTGCCACCAGCAGAGGCGGGGCTCCACCCCTCCACTTT
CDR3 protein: CATSRGGAPPLHF

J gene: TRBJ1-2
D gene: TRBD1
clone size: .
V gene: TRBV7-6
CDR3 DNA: TGTGCCAGCAGCGGACCGGGACAGGTGGGAAACTATGGCTACACCTTC
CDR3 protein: CASSGPGQVGNYGYTF

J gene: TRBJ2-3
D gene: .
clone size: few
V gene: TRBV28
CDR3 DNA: TGTGCCAGCCGCCGGGACCCCGGCGGCACAGATACGCAGTATTTT
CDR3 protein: CASRRDPGGTDTQYF

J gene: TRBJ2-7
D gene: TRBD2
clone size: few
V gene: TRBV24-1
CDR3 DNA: TGTGCCACCAGTGCTAGCGGCCGTCACGAGCAGTACTTC
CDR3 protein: CATSASGRHEQYF

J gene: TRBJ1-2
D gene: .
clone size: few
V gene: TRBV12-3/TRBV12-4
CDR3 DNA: TGTGCCAGCAGTTTGACCGCGGGCTATGGCTACACCTTC
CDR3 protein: CASSLTAGYGYTF

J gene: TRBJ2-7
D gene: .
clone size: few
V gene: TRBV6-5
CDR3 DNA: TGTGCCAGCAGTACCGAGGGCCGCTACTACGAGCAGTACTTC
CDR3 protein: CASSTEGRYYEQYF

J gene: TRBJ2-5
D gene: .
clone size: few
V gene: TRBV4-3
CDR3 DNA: TGCGCCAGCAGCCTAACATATATCCCCACCGGGGAGACCCAGTACTTC
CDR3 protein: CASSLTYIPTGETQYF